Shown below are 24 T cell receptor beta chains from a single sample sequenced in a study of blood T cell repertoires in COVID-19. Sequencing was performed with immunoSEQ multiplex PCR; in TCRdb, only in-frame clones are kept and a portion is missing. The sample includes about 180,000 clones, roughly nine tenths of them seen just once. Sequenced material: PBMCs or T cells enriched from blood (not recorded which). Source of these receptors: a human donor with acute COVID-19. The donor label of this sample is uncertain.

The chain couples TRBV7-8 to TRBJ2-7; no definite D call. Trimming took 5 bases from V and 4 from J, leaving 6 bases between them. The germline V gene has CDR1 SGHVS and CDR2 FQNEAQ. The CDR3 is 11 residues long. The CDR3 protein is CASSPLYEQYF. The DNA of the CDR3 is TGTGCCAGCAGCCCCCTTTACGAGCAGTACTTC.

This clone was observed once. The chain joins TRBV11-2 to TRBJ1-2; D not certain. CDR3 length: 15 residues. Germline V CDR1 and CDR2: SGHAT, FQNNGV. The V and J ends lost 0 bases and 7 bases respectively, with 15 bases between them. The CDR3 reads CASSLDQSGLLGYTF. Here the CDR3 DNA reads TGTGCCAGCAGCTTAGATCAATCAGGCCTCCTTGGCTACACCTTC.

J is TRBJ2-1 and V is TRBV4-1; possible D gene TRBD2, 6 bases. This CDR3 has 15 amino acids. The V end was cut by 4 bases, the J end by 5 bases, with 15 bases between. Germline CDR1 and CDR2: MGHRA and YSYEKL. The CDR3 loop is CASSPLGLGHNEQFF. CDR3 DNA: TGCGCCAGCAGCCCTCTGGGACTTGGACACAATGAGCAGTTCTTC.

The chain has TRBV24-1 and TRBJ2-2, with 10 bases lining up with TRBD1. The CDR3 is 14 residues long. Trimming cost V 5 bases and J 6 bases; bases outside gene matches: 2. Germline V gene lookup returns CDR1 KGHDR and CDR2 SFDVKD. The CDR3 bases are TGTGCCACCAGTGCAGGACAGGGGGCCGGGGAGCTGTTTTTT. It yields the protein CATSAGQGAGELFF.

This clone was seen just once. The chain has TRBV3-1 (or the pseudogene TRBV3-2) and TRBJ1-4; D might be TRBD1 (6 bases). Trimming left V 2 bases short and J 8 bases short, with 15 bases between. The CDR3 covers 15 residues. Germline V gene lookup returns CDR1 LGHDT and CDR2 YNNKEL (reference sequence). The CDR3 loop is CASSQNQGLEEKLFF. The CDR3 coding sequence is TGTGCCAGCAGCCAAAACCAGGGGCTGGAGGAAAAACTGTTTTTT.

The chain carries TRBV24-1 and TRBJ1-5; D may be TRBD1 (5 bases). Germline CDR1 and CDR2: KGHDR and SFDVKD. The V gene lost 7 bases and the J gene lost 5 bases, with 11 bases spanning the gap. This CDR3 has 13 residues. Here the CDR3 reads CATRDRSDQPQHF. The CDR3, as DNA: TGTGCCACCAGAGACAGATCAGATCAGCCCCAGCATTTT.

This clone was observed once. The chain is built from TRBV5-1 and TRBJ2-2; TRBD1 aligns across 9 bases. J was trimmed by 3 bases and V by 0 bases; bases with no gene match: 0. CDR1 is SGHRS and CDR2 is YFSETQ in the germline V gene. This CDR3 spans 15 amino acids. CDR3: CASSLGDRDTGELFF. For the CDR3, the DNA is TGCGCCAGCAGCTTGGGGGACAGGGACACCGGGGAGCTGTTTTTT.

This chain links TRBV25-1 with TRBJ1-4; unclear D gene. Germline-derived CDR1 and CDR2 are MGHDK and SYGVNS. V was shortened by 6 bases and J by 0 bases, with 11 bases between the two germline ends. This CDR3 is built from 15 residues. The CDR3 DNA follows: TGTGCCAGCAGAACTGCCGGAGCAACTAATGAAAAACTGTTTTTT. This translates into CASRTAGATNEKLFF.

This clone was seen only once. V usage is TRBV4-1 and J usage is TRBJ1-2; D call uncertain. The CDR3 is 15 amino acids. CDR1 is MGHRA and CDR2 is YSYEKL in the germline V gene. The V and J ends lost 0 bases and 8 bases respectively, with 16 bases between them. The CDR3 is CASSQDRGGVYGYTF. Written as DNA, the CDR3 is TGCGCCAGCAGCCAAGATCGGGGTGGAGTCTACGGCTACACCTTC.

This rearrangement joins TRBV9 to TRBJ1-2, with D possibly matching TRBD1 (6 bases). The length of the CDR3 is 15 residues. Trimming took 0 bases from V and 3 from J, leaving 12 bases between them. Germline CDR1 and CDR2: SGDLS and YYNGEE. CDR3 coding DNA: TGTGCCAGCAGCGTAGAGGCAGGGGACGACTATGGCTACACCTTC. Its protein product is CASSVEAGDDYGYTF.

This clone was picked up a small number of times. The chain employs TRBV19 and TRBJ2-3; TRBD1 matches 7 bases. V was pared by 6 bases and J by 0 bases, with 6 bases of the junction left unmatched. This CDR3 spans 15 amino acids. Germline CDR1 is LNHDA and CDR2 is SQIVND (reference sequence). CDR3 protein: CASSGTATSTDTQYF. Here the CDR3 DNA reads TGTGCCAGTAGCGGGACAGCTACTAGCACAGATACGCAGTATTTT.

The chain links TRBV6-5 to TRBJ1-4, with D uncertain. The CDR3 spans 14 residues. V was shortened by 6 bases and J by 0 bases, with 8 bases between the two germline ends. Germline CDR1 and CDR2: MNHEY and SVGAGI. The CDR3 DNA reads as TGTGCCAGCAGCATACATGCAACTAATGAAAAACTGTTTTTT. Amino acids: CASSIHATNEKLFF.

This rearrangement joins TRBV6-6 to TRBJ2-7; weak D call: TRBD2 (5 bases). This CDR3 has 13 amino acids. V was pared by 8 bases and J by 3 bases, with 14 bases between. Germline V lookup: CDR1 MNHNY, CDR2 SVGAGI (reference sequence). The chain's CDR3 is CASLMRAGYEQYF. As DNA, the CDR3 is TGTGCCAGCTTAATGCGGGCTGGCTACGAGCAGTACTTC.

The rearrangement links TRBV7-2 to TRBJ1-3; 7 bases fit TRBD1. With 6 bases clipped from V and 2 bases from J, the junction kept 1 base outside the gene matches. Germline V gives CDR1 SGHTA, CDR2 FQGNSA. The CDR3 is 13 amino acids. This CDR3 reads CASRTGAGNTIYF. The CDR3 DNA reads TGTGCCAGCAGAACAGGGGCTGGAAACACCATATATTTT.

This rearrangement joins TRBV18 to TRBJ2-1; D possibly corresponds to TRBD2 (5 bases). V lost 3 bases, J lost 8 bases, and 17 bases lay in between. The CDR3 sequence is 15 residues long. Per the germline V gene, CDR1 is KGHSH and CDR2 is LQKENI. CDR3 in amino acids: CASSPSERLRDEQFF. The CDR3 coding sequence is TGTGCCAGCTCACCGTCGGAGCGGCTTAGGGATGAGCAGTTCTTC.

This chain links TRBV7-9 with TRBJ1-1; D remains ambiguous. V lost 3 bases, J lost 3 bases, and 8 bases lay in between. This CDR3 is built from 13 residues. From germline, CDR1 is SEHNR and CDR2 FQNEAQ (reference sequence). The CDR3 protein is CASSLGSYTEAFF. The CDR3 DNA reads as TGTGCCAGCAGCTTGGGCTCATACACTGAAGCTTTCTTT.

This sequence joins TRBV19 and TRBJ1-1; D not certain. Between the trimmed V and J ends, which lost 6 bases and 0 bases, there was a span of 17 bases. Germline CDR1 LNHDA, CDR2 SQIVND (reference sequence). The CDR3 is made up of 16 amino acids. Written as DNA, the CDR3 is TGTGCCAGTAGCCTATTTACCACCCAAATGAACACTGAAGCTTTCTTT. Its translation: CASSLFTTQMNTEAFF.

This rearrangement joins TRBV4-1 to TRBJ2-7; TRBD1 is a possible D gene (6 bases). Trimming took off 0 bases at V and 2 bases at J, with 11 bases between the two ends. The CDR3 length is 15 residues. CDR1 is MGHRA and CDR2 is YSYEKL in the germline V gene. CDR3 loop: CASSQDRRQAYEQYF. DNA of the CDR3: TGCGCCAGCAGCCAAGATCGAAGACAGGCCTACGAGCAGTACTTC.

The chain carries TRBV4-3 and TRBJ2-3; 11 bases are a match to TRBD2. Per the germline V gene, CDR1 is LGHNA and CDR2 is YSLEER. This CDR3 contains 14 residues. Unmatched junction bases numbered 0, after V lost 1 base and J lost 6 bases. CDR3 nucleotides: TGCGCCAGCAGCCAAGGACTAGCGGGGGATACGCAGTATTTT. As protein: CASSQGLAGDTQYF.

This chain links TRBV30 with TRBJ1-2; D gene ambiguous. Trimming cost V 4 bases and J 1 base, with 7 bases left between them. Germline-derived CDR1 and CDR2 are GTSNPN and SVGIG (reference sequence). There are 12 residues in the CDR3. CDR3 bases: TGTGCCTGGATGGCTTTTAACTATGGCTACACCTTC. Translated, it gives CAWMAFNYGYTF. Full variable domain (missing parts from reference TRBV30 and TRBJ1-2): SQTIHQWPATLVQPVGSPLSLECTVEGTSNPNLYWYRQAAGRGLQLLFYSVGIGQISSEVPQNLSASRPQDRQFILSSKKLLLSDSGFYLCAWMAFNYGYTFGSGTRLTVV.

V usage is TRBV6-2 or TRBV6-3 and J usage is TRBJ1-5; D is ambiguous. Trimming cost V 4 bases and J 5 bases, with 24 bases left between them. The length of the CDR3 is 18 residues. Per germline, CDR1 MNHEY and CDR2 SVGEGT. CDR3 amino acids: CASSSTIFPSVAYQPQHF. The CDR3 nucleotides read TGTGCCAGCAGTTCTACGATCTTCCCATCAGTAGCCTATCAGCCCCAGCATTTT.

This clone was counted between two and nine times. The chain links TRBV7-9 to TRBJ2-5; D gene unclear. Trimming left V 4 bases short and J 2 bases short, with 5 bases between. Germline lookup yields CDR1 SEHNR and CDR2 FQNEAQ (reference sequence). The CDR3 sequence is 12 residues long. The CDR3 here is CASSSLQETQYF. The CDR3 nucleotides read TGTGCCAGCAGCTCACTGCAAGAGACCCAGTACTTC.

V usage is TRBV27 and J usage is TRBJ1-1, with D perhaps TRBD1 (5 bases). Germline V CDR1 and CDR2: MNHEY, SMNVEV (reference sequence). This CDR3 comprises 15 residues. The germline V and J ends were trimmed by 5 bases and 1 base, with 14 bases remaining between them. The CDR3 bases are TGTGCCAGCAGTCCTCGCCCGGGGGGGAACACTGAAGCTTTCTTT. As protein: CASSPRPGGNTEAFF.

The V call is TRBV24-1, the J call TRBJ1-6; D may be TRBD1 (6 bases). The V end was cut by 1 base, the J end by 8 bases, with 23 bases between. The CDR3 is made up of 19 amino acids. In germline, CDR1 is KGHDR, CDR2 SFDVKD. The CDR3 is CATSDLRDRGGSRDSPLHF. CDR3 nucleotide sequence: TGTGCCACCAGTGATTTAAGGGATCGCGGGGGCTCTAGGGATTCACCCCTCCACTTT.